Shown below are 5 T cell receptor beta chains from a single sample sequenced in a study of cytomegalovirus exposure and HLA in healthy donors. The PCR contained 60 Vbeta and 13 Jbeta primers. Some clones are missing from TCRdb's copy, which holds only in-frame ones; the method was immunoSEQ multiplex PCR. Of roughly 170,000 clones in the sample, around 77% were seen once. The specimen was PBMCs. These receptors all come from a woman in her thirties in good health and CMV-seronegative.

The chain links TRBV13 to TRBJ1-5; 11 bases are a match to TRBD1. This CDR3 contains 16 residues. The V segment lost 4 bases and the J segment 6 bases; nucleotides outside the gene matches: 8. Germline assignment: CDR1 PRHDT and CDR2 FYEKMQ (reference sequence). Here the CDR3 reads CASSSRGQGAIQPQHF. CDR3 coding DNA: TGTGCCAGCAGCTCTCGTGGACAGGGGGCAATTCAGCCCCAGCATTTT.

V and J are TRBV5-1 and TRBJ2-7, with D hard to call. The V end was cut by 3 bases, the J end by 7 bases, with 14 bases between. In germline, CDR1 is SGHRS, CDR2 YFSETQ. CDR3 size: 13 residues. As DNA, the CDR3 is TGCGCCAGCAGCTCAGAGACTGCCTCTGAGCAGTACTTC. Translating gives CASSSETASEQYF.

J is TRBJ2-7 and V is TRBV10-3, with 9 bases fitting TRBD1. The CDR3 extends over 16 amino acids. Per the germline V gene, CDR1 is ENHRY and CDR2 is SYGVKD. V was pared by 5 bases and J by 1 base, with 9 bases of the junction left unmatched. Here the CDR3 DNA reads TGTGCCATCAGTACGACCCCCGGGACAGGGTCCTACGAGCAGTACTTC. Translation gives CAISTTPGTGSYEQYF.

The chain couples TRBV28 to TRBJ1-1; 7 bases are a match to TRBD1. The V gene's germline CDR1 is MDHEN and CDR2 SYDVKM. The junction had 5 bases not matched to a gene; V was cut back by 7 bases and J by 3 bases. The CDR3 consists of 13 residues. CDR3 residues: CASTGTVDTEAFF. The CDR3 bases are TGTGCCAGCACCGGGACAGTGGACACTGAAGCTTTCTTT.

In DNA form, the CDR3 reads TGTGCCAGTGGAGCCTCAGGGGGATACGACGAGCAGTACTTC. This codes for CASGASGGYDEQYF. V gene TRBV6-1 combines with J gene TRBJ2-7; 7 bases line up with TRBD1. CDR1 and CDR2 (germline): MNHNS, SASEGT. The CDR3 loop spans 14 amino acids. V lost 9 bases to trimming and J lost 5 bases; unmatched junction nucleotides: 13.